The text below deals with one T cell receptor (beta chain). Reverse transcription of all isolated RNA meant that expressed TCRB transcripts were sequenced. Here immunoSEQ multiplex PCR was the method, and the copy in TCRdb shows in-frame clones only, minus some. The sample shows under 950,000 clones, roughly 15% of them seen only once. The sample is drawn from a study of beta chain features in type 1 diabetes. The CDR3 is 16 amino acids. Germline V gene lookup returns CDR1 SGHAT and CDR2 FQNNGV. The J segment lost 5 bases and the V segment lost 5 bases, leaving 9 bases of the junction unmatched. The gene calls are TRBV11-2 and TRBJ2-2, with 9 positions matching TRBD1. The specimen was naive CD4+ T cells from blood. This TCR was recovered from a woman under 30 in good health. The CDR3 reads CASSVKDRGWTGELFF. DNA for the CDR3: TGTGCCAGCAGCGTGAAAGACAGGGGGTGGACCGGGGAGCTGTTTTTT.